These 20 T cell receptor beta chains were all obtained from the same sample, sequenced in a study of blood T cell repertoires in COVID-19. TCRdb keeps only in-frame clones here, not all; method: immunoSEQ multiplex PCR. Altogether approximately 71,000 clones are present, about 86% being singletons, with the ten largest covering 4.1%. The sample was peripheral blood. These receptor sequences come from a man over 45 with acute or convalescent COVID-19.

The chain couples TRBV19 to TRBJ2-7; D is possibly TRBD2 (6 bases). V was shortened by 5 bases and J by 3 bases, with 14 bases between the two germline ends. The length of the CDR3 is 14 residues. CDR1 and CDR2 from the germline V gene are LNHDA and SQIVND (reference sequence). The CDR3 bases are TGTGCCAGTAGTTTGGGACTGCAAAACTACGAGCAGTACTTC. Its translation is CASSLGLQNYEQYF.

The J gene is TRBJ1-2, the V gene TRBV6-5; the match to TRBD1 covers 7 bases. This CDR3 has 14 amino acids. Germline V gene data show CDR1 as MNHEY and CDR2 as SVGAGI. V gave up 6 bases and J gave up 7 bases; unmatched junction bases: 11. The CDR3 bases are TGTGCCAGCAGGCAGGACGACAGGGCTTTTGGCTACACCTTC. This sequence encodes CASRQDDRAFGYTF.

The chain recombines TRBV24-1 with TRBJ2-1; possibly TRBD2 for D (5 bases). The germline V gene has CDR1 KGHDR and CDR2 SFDVKD. Trimming took off 0 bases at V and 4 bases at J, with 18 bases between the two ends. The CDR3 length is 18 residues. The CDR3 loop reads CATSDLPGIGSPYNEQFF. As DNA, the CDR3 is TGTGCCACCAGTGATTTGCCCGGGATAGGTTCTCCTTACAATGAGCAGTTCTTC.

The V call is TRBV6-5, the J call TRBJ2-1, with D perhaps TRBD2 (6 bases). In germline, CDR1 is MNHEY, CDR2 SVGAGI. The CDR3 runs 15 residues. Trimming cost V 0 bases and J 7 bases, with 13 bases left between them. CDR3 amino acids: CASSYSDGSVNEQFF. CDR3 DNA: TGTGCCAGCAGTTACTCAGACGGGAGTGTGAATGAGCAGTTCTTC.

This clone was observed a single time. The J gene is TRBJ2-4, the V gene TRBV29-1, with D uncertain. There are 12 residues in the CDR3. Looked up from germline, CDR1 is SQVTM and CDR2 is ANQGSEA. V was pared by 2 bases and J by 8 bases, with 10 bases between. As DNA, the CDR3 is TGCAGCGTTGAATTTATGGCGGACATTCAGTACTTC. Amino acids: CSVEFMADIQYF.

This sequence joins TRBV5-4 and TRBJ1-2, with TRBD1 matching 7 bases. This CDR3 comprises 15 residues. Per germline, CDR1 SGHNT and CDR2 YYREEE (reference sequence). The V segment lost 4 bases and the J segment 3 bases; nucleotides outside the gene matches: 9. The CDR3 nucleotides are TGTGCCAGCAGCCAAGACAGGGTTGGCCACTATGGCTACACCTTC. This codes for CASSQDRVGHYGYTF.

The rearrangement uses TRBV19 and TRBJ1-1; no clear D. Trimming cost V 3 bases and J 0 bases, with 8 bases left between them. CDR1 and CDR2 from the germline V gene are LNHDA and SQIVND (reference sequence). The CDR3 loop spans 14 amino acids. The DNA of the CDR3 is TGTGCCAGTAGTATTTCGGGTTTGAACACTGAAGCTTTCTTT. Translation gives CASSISGLNTEAFF.

V and J are TRBV25-1 and TRBJ2-7; weak D call: TRBD1 (6 bases). The CDR3 is 14 amino acids. Germline V lookup: CDR1 MGHDK, CDR2 SYGVNS. Trimming removed 4 bases from V and 3 bases from J, with 13 bases in between. The CDR3 DNA sequence: TGTGCCAGCAGTGGATCGGGCAGGGGCTACGAGCAGTACTTC. Residues: CASSGSGRGYEQYF.

The J gene is TRBJ1-5, the V gene TRBV19, with a weak D call TRBD1 (5 bases). This CDR3 has 15 residues. Trimming removed 5 bases from V and 0 bases from J, with 11 bases in between. In germline, CDR1 is LNHDA, CDR2 SQIVND (reference sequence). This CDR3 is CASSRQSFSNQPQHF. The CDR3 DNA sequence: TGTGCCAGTAGTCGACAGAGCTTTAGCAATCAGCCCCAGCATTTT. Combining the CDR3 with reference TRBV19 and TRBJ1-5 gives the whole variable domain DGGITQSPKYLFRKEGQNVTLSCEQNLNHDAMYWYRQDPGQGLRLIYYSQIVNDFQKGDIAEGYSVSREKKESFPLTVTSAQKNPTAFYLCASSRQSFSNQPQHFGDGTRLSIL.

The chain recombines TRBV3-1 (or the pseudogene TRBV3-2) with TRBJ2-1; perhaps TRBD2 as D (5 bases). CDR1 LGHDT and CDR2 YNNKEL come from the germline V gene (reference sequence). The CDR3 contains 11 residues. V lost 6 bases and J lost 12, with 12 bases in between. The CDR3 nucleotides read TGTGCCAGCAGTTCTAAGCGGTCGCAGTTCTTC. Its translation is CASSSKRSQFF.

The J gene is TRBJ1-6, the V gene TRBV3-1 (or the pseudogene TRBV3-2); D gene ambiguous. Germline-derived CDR1 and CDR2 are LGHDT and YNNKEL (reference sequence). This CDR3 region has 14 residues. Trimming removed 4 bases from V and 5 bases from J, with 9 bases in between. CDR3 bases: TGTGCCAGCAGCCTACGACGGGATAATTCACCCCTCCACTTT. It codes for CASSLRRDNSPLHF.

The CDR3 region has the DNA TGTGCCTGGGAACCACCAGGGTTGTCTAATGAAAAACTGTTTTTT. Amino acids: CAWEPPGLSNEKLFF. The gene calls are TRBV30 and TRBJ1-4, with a weak D call TRBD1 (5 bases). Germline CDR1 and CDR2: GTSNPN and SVGIG (reference sequence). V gave up 5 bases and J gave up 3 bases, with 16 bases separating them. The CDR3 has 15 amino acids.

The chain links TRBV5-6 to TRBJ1-4; a weak D match, TRBD1 (6 bases). The ends were cut back, 0 bases at V and 6 bases at J, with 12 bases in the middle. This CDR3 has 15 amino acids. CDR1 is SGHDT, CDR2 YYEEEE, per germline. The CDR3 DNA reads as TGTGCCAGCAGCTTGGTCGGGGGGCCTCATGAAAAACTGTTTTTT. It codes for CASSLVGGPHEKLFF.

Written as DNA, the CDR3 is TGCGCCAGCAGCCGGGACAGGAGAGACCAAGAGACCCAGTACTTC. It codes for CASSRDRRDQETQYF. The chain employs TRBV4-1 and TRBJ2-5; 8 bases agree with TRBD1. The CDR3 sequence is 15 residues long. The germline CDR1 and CDR2 sequences are MGHRA and YSYEKL. V gave up 4 bases and J gave up 0 bases; unmatched junction bases: 4.

The chain combines TRBV7-9 with TRBJ1-1; a weak D match, TRBD1 (5 bases). The CDR3 sequence is 13 residues long. Germline V gene lookup returns CDR1 SEHNR and CDR2 FQNEAQ (reference sequence). Trimming removed 5 bases from V and 5 bases from J, with 12 bases in between. CDR3 residues: CASSPGGGTEAFF. DNA for the CDR3: TGTGCCAGCAGCCCTGGGGGGGGGACTGAAGCTTTCTTT.

The chain has TRBV16 and TRBJ2-2, with TRBD1 identical over 7 bases. V was pared by 0 bases and J by 0 bases, with 7 bases of the junction left unmatched. Per the germline V gene, CDR1 is KGHSY and CDR2 is FQNENV. The CDR3 contains 18 residues. CDR3 DNA: TGTGCCAGCAGCCAATCAGGGGCAGGGGGAACGAACACCGGGGAGCTGTTTTTT. The encoded protein is CASSQSGAGGTNTGELFF.

The chain couples TRBV6-1 to TRBJ1-2; TRBD1 might be the D (6 bases). The CDR3 has 13 residues. V lost 1 base to trimming and J lost 6 bases, with 9 bases between them. The germline CDR1 and CDR2 sequences are MNHNS and SASEGT. The CDR3 reads CASSEGDNHGYTF. CDR3 in DNA: TGTGCCAGCAGTGAAGGGGACAACCATGGCTACACCTTC.

This chain links TRBV11-3 with TRBJ1-4, with 8 bases lining up with TRBD1. The CDR3 extends over 14 amino acids. CDR1 SGHNT and CDR2 YENEEA come from the germline V gene. With 4 bases clipped from V and 9 bases from J, the junction kept 7 bases outside the gene matches. In nucleotides, the CDR3 is TGTGCCAGCAGCTACGGGGCAGGGGGCAAAAAACTGTTTTTT. It is translated as CASSYGAGGKKLFF.

The chain recombines TRBV9 with TRBJ2-7; tentatively, D is TRBD2 (6 bases). V dropped 4 bases and J dropped 3 bases, with 14 bases sitting between them. This CDR3 contains 14 residues. The V gene's germline CDR1 is SGDLS and CDR2 YYNGEE. CDR3 nucleotide sequence: TGTGCCAGCAGCCCGACCCCGGAGGGCTACGAGCAGTACTTC. Its translation: CASSPTPEGYEQYF.

The gene calls are TRBV11-2 and TRBJ1-5; D is unclear. CDR3 size: 14 residues. V was shortened by 1 base and J by 3 bases, with 7 bases between the two germline ends. Germline V gene lookup returns CDR1 SGHAT and CDR2 FQNNGV. CDR3 amino acids: CASSLAQSNQPQHF. CDR3 bases: TGTGCCAGCAGCTTAGCACAGTCCAATCAGCCCCAGCATTTT.